A selection of T cell receptor beta chains follows, all from one sample in a study of PD-L1 blockade in urothelial cancer. Method: immunoSEQ multiplex PCR; TCRdb's copy keeps in-frame clones and lacks some. The data contain tens of thousands of clones, 91% of them singletons. The material was PBMCs, obtained around atezolizumab (anti-PD-L1) treatment. Source of these receptors: a man aged 65 to 79 with urothelial cancer. Each CDR3 is given with its conserved first and last residue. The D gene is left open where the match is weak. For some rows the clone size is stated as once, few or many, or as a class when expanded; others skip it.

j_call: TRBJ2-7
cdr3_length: 19
v_call: TRBV11-2
d_call: TRBD2
clone_size: .
cdr3_aa: CASSLTAVAGGSAPYEQYF
cdr3_nt: TGTGCCAGCAGCTTAACTGCTGTAGCGGGAGGGTCTGCTCCCTACGAGCAGTACTTC

j_call: TRBJ1-6
cdr3_length: 16
v_call: TRBV2
d_call: TRBD1
clone_size: .
cdr3_aa: CASSDGRTGGDSPLHF
cdr3_nt: TGTGCCAGCAGTGACGGGAGGACAGGGGGCGATTCACCCCTCCACTTT

j_call: TRBJ2-5
cdr3_length: 14
v_call: TRBV2
d_call: .
clone_size: .
cdr3_aa: CASSESPGHETQYF
cdr3_nt: TGTGCCAGCAGTGAAAGCCCAGGGCACGAGACCCAGTACTTC

j_call: TRBJ2-1
cdr3_length: 14
v_call: TRBV6-1
d_call: TRBD2
clone_size: .
cdr3_aa: CASIPGLAVGEQFF
cdr3_nt: TGTGCCAGCATTCCCGGACTAGCTGTTGGTGAGCAGTTCTTC

j_call: TRBJ2-3
cdr3_length: 19
v_call: TRBV13
d_call: TRBD2
clone_size: .
cdr3_aa: CASSRDTTLAGASTDTQYF
cdr3_nt: TGTGCCAGCAGCCGCGACACTACACTAGCGGGAGCTAGCACAGATACGCAGTATTTT

j_call: TRBJ2-7
cdr3_length: 16
v_call: TRBV18
d_call: .
clone_size: .
cdr3_aa: CASSRDLRGGSYEQYF
cdr3_nt: TGTGCCAGCTCAAGAGACCTCAGGGGTGGGTCCTACGAGCAGTACTTC

j_call: TRBJ2-5
cdr3_length: 14
v_call: TRBV5-3
d_call: TRBD2
clone_size: .
cdr3_aa: CARSSGLFQETQYF
cdr3_nt: TGTGCCAGAAGCTCGGGACTATTCCAAGAGACCCAGTACTTC

j_call: TRBJ2-5
cdr3_length: 14
v_call: TRBV28
d_call: .
clone_size: .
cdr3_aa: CASFKGRNQETQYF
cdr3_nt: TGTGCCAGCTTTAAAGGCAGGAACCAAGAGACCCAGTACTTC

j_call: TRBJ2-6
cdr3_length: 17
v_call: TRBV27
d_call: TRBD1
clone_size: .
cdr3_aa: CASGRQGISSGANVLTF
cdr3_nt: TGTGCCAGCGGCCGACAGGGGATCAGCTCTGGGGCCAACGTCCTGACTTTC

j_call: TRBJ2-3
cdr3_length: 15
v_call: TRBV6-4
d_call: TRBD2
clone_size: .
cdr3_aa: CASSLAGGPRDTQYF
cdr3_nt: TGTGCCAGCAGCCTAGCGGGAGGGCCTCGCGATACGCAGTATTTT

j_call: TRBJ1-1
cdr3_length: 13
v_call: TRBV29-1
d_call: .
clone_size: .
cdr3_aa: CSVGLDRNTEAFF
cdr3_nt: TGCAGCGTTGGCCTCGACAGGAACACTGAAGCTTTCTTT

j_call: TRBJ2-7
cdr3_length: 13
v_call: TRBV2
d_call: .
clone_size: .
cdr3_aa: CASMLGEGGAKYF
cdr3_nt: TGTGCCAGCATGCTCGGGGAAGGCGGGGCGAAGTACTTC

j_call: TRBJ2-7
cdr3_length: 13
v_call: TRBV4-1
d_call: .
clone_size: .
cdr3_aa: CASSQVLAYEQYF
cdr3_nt: TGCGCCAGCAGCCAAGTCCTAGCCTACGAGCAGTACTTC

j_call: TRBJ2-3
cdr3_length: 14
v_call: TRBV6-1
d_call: .
clone_size: .
cdr3_aa: CASSFRRATDTQYF
cdr3_nt: TGTGCCAGCAGTTTCCGGAGGGCCACAGATACGCAGTATTTT

j_call: TRBJ1-2
cdr3_length: 16
v_call: TRBV10-3
d_call: TRBD1
clone_size: few
cdr3_aa: CAISGGSDRGIYGYTF
cdr3_nt: TGTGCCATCAGTGGGGGATCCGACAGGGGGATCTATGGCTACACCTTC

j_call: TRBJ2-2
cdr3_length: 17
v_call: TRBV6-1
d_call: TRBD1
clone_size: .
cdr3_aa: CASSEFGTGVRTGELFF
cdr3_nt: TGTGCCAGCAGTGAATTCGGGACAGGGGTGAGGACCGGGGAGCTGTTTTTT

j_call: TRBJ2-1
cdr3_length: 17
v_call: TRBV18
d_call: TRBD2
clone_size: .
cdr3_aa: CASSPYTTSGSYNEQFF
cdr3_nt: TGTGCCAGCTCACCGTACACTACTAGCGGTTCCTACAATGAGCAGTTCTTC

j_call: TRBJ2-1
cdr3_length: 19
v_call: TRBV6-4
d_call: .
clone_size: .
cdr3_aa: CAGGLSAPNLPGSYNEQFF
cdr3_nt: TGTGCCGGCGGCCTCTCGGCCCCCAACCTTCCCGGCTCCTACAATGAGCAGTTCTTC

j_call: TRBJ2-2
cdr3_length: 18
v_call: TRBV27
d_call: TRBD1
clone_size: .
cdr3_aa: CASSSHTGGLTNTGELFF
cdr3_nt: TGTGCCAGCAGTTCGCATACAGGGGGCTTGACGAACACCGGGGAGCTGTTTTTT

j_call: TRBJ2-7
cdr3_length: 16
v_call: TRBV6-1
d_call: TRBD2
clone_size: .
cdr3_aa: CASSEASGSLGNEQYF
cdr3_nt: TGTGCCAGCAGTGAGGCTAGCGGGAGTCTAGGCAACGAGCAGTACTTC

j_call: TRBJ2-5
cdr3_length: 15
v_call: TRBV4-1
d_call: .
clone_size: .
cdr3_aa: CASSQEAVSRQTQYF
cdr3_nt: TGCGCCAGCAGCCAAGAAGCGGTCAGTAGGCAGACCCAGTACTTC

j_call: TRBJ2-1
cdr3_length: 15
v_call: TRBV2
d_call: TRBD2
clone_size: .
cdr3_aa: CASNPLAGGLNEQFF
cdr3_nt: TGTGCCAGCAATCCCCTAGCGGGAGGCCTCAATGAGCAGTTCTTC

j_call: TRBJ1-4
cdr3_length: 17
v_call: TRBV9
d_call: .
clone_size: .
cdr3_aa: CASSVGPGLSQTEKLFF
cdr3_nt: TGTGCCAGCAGCGTAGGCCCGGGTCTCAGTCAAACAGAAAAACTGTTTTTT

j_call: TRBJ1-1
cdr3_length: 16
v_call: TRBV11-2
d_call: .
clone_size: .
cdr3_aa: CASSSGVLRGNTEAFF
cdr3_nt: TGTGCCAGCAGCTCGGGGGTTTTAAGGGGGAACACTGAAGCTTTCTTT

j_call: TRBJ2-1
cdr3_length: 16
v_call: TRBV2
d_call: .
clone_size: once
cdr3_aa: CASSPSGLVFYNEQFF
cdr3_nt: TGTGCCAGCAGTCCCTCAGGGTTGGTTTTCTACAATGAGCAGTTCTTC

j_call: TRBJ2-1
cdr3_length: 17
v_call: TRBV30
d_call: TRBD2
clone_size: .
cdr3_aa: CAPPFSGKGFSYNEQFF
cdr3_nt: TGTGCCCCCCCGTTTAGCGGGAAAGGGTTTTCCTACAATGAGCAGTTCTTC

j_call: TRBJ2-7
cdr3_length: 13
v_call: TRBV30
d_call: .
clone_size: .
cdr3_aa: CAYTPGSPYEQYF
cdr3_nt: TGTGCCTATACACCCGGGAGCCCCTACGAGCAGTACTTC

j_call: TRBJ1-5
cdr3_length: 15
v_call: TRBV19
d_call: .
clone_size: once
cdr3_aa: CASSTSIGRERPQHF
cdr3_nt: TGTGCCAGTAGTACATCGATCGGTCGAGAGCGGCCCCAGCATTTT

j_call: TRBJ2-7
cdr3_length: 16
v_call: TRBV27
d_call: TRBD2
clone_size: .
cdr3_aa: CASSLSGGEVAYEQYF
cdr3_nt: TGTGCCAGCAGTTTATCGGGGGGGGAGGTCGCCTACGAGCAGTACTTC

j_call: TRBJ2-3
cdr3_length: 16
v_call: TRBV5-1
d_call: TRBD1
clone_size: .
cdr3_aa: CASSLYSGGAADTQYF
cdr3_nt: TGCGCCAGCAGCTTGTATTCAGGGGGCGCGGCAGATACGCAGTATTTT

j_call: TRBJ2-1
cdr3_length: 12
v_call: TRBV19
d_call: TRBD1
clone_size: .
cdr3_aa: CASRGGPNEQFF
cdr3_nt: TGTGCCAGTAGAGGGGGCCCAAATGAGCAGTTCTTC

j_call: TRBJ1-2
cdr3_length: 19
v_call: TRBV28
d_call: TRBD1
clone_size: .
cdr3_aa: CASSFTVTGTGASNYGYTF
cdr3_nt: TGTGCCAGCAGTTTTACGGTTACCGGGACAGGGGCCTCTAACTATGGCTACACCTTC

j_call: TRBJ1-1
cdr3_length: 11
v_call: TRBV6-5
d_call: TRBD1
clone_size: .
cdr3_aa: CASRQGARAFF
cdr3_nt: TGTGCCAGCAGGCAGGGGGCGCGGGCTTTCTTT

j_call: TRBJ2-3
cdr3_length: 17
v_call: TRBV7-2
d_call: TRBD1
clone_size: .
cdr3_aa: CASSLGPTGAITDTQYF
cdr3_nt: TGTGCCAGCAGCTTAGGCCCGACAGGGGCAATCACAGATACGCAGTATTTT

j_call: TRBJ2-5
cdr3_length: 15
v_call: TRBV27
d_call: .
clone_size: .
cdr3_aa: CASKPAGQVQETQYF
cdr3_nt: TGTGCCAGCAAGCCGGCAGGGCAAGTCCAAGAGACCCAGTACTTC

j_call: TRBJ2-1
cdr3_length: 19
v_call: TRBV9
d_call: TRBD2
clone_size: once
cdr3_aa: CASSVPSGRAPSSYNEQFF
cdr3_nt: TGTGCCAGCAGCGTTCCTAGCGGGAGGGCCCCAAGCTCCTACAATGAGCAGTTCTTC

j_call: TRBJ2-1
cdr3_length: 13
v_call: TRBV5-4
d_call: .
clone_size: .
cdr3_aa: CASSPPGYNEQFF
cdr3_nt: TGTGCCAGCAGCCCTCCCGGGTACAATGAGCAGTTCTTC

j_call: TRBJ2-7
cdr3_length: 13
v_call: TRBV12-5
d_call: TRBD1
clone_size: .
cdr3_aa: CASGQQGHGEQYF
cdr3_nt: TGTGCTAGTGGTCAACAGGGGCATGGCGAGCAGTACTTC

j_call: TRBJ2-3
cdr3_length: 15
v_call: TRBV9
d_call: .
clone_size: .
cdr3_aa: CASNRQVGGTDTQYF
cdr3_nt: TGTGCCAGCAACCGACAGGTGGGAGGGACAGATACGCAGTATTTT

j_call: TRBJ2-5
cdr3_length: 15
v_call: TRBV5-1
d_call: .
clone_size: .
cdr3_aa: CASSLVAGSGETQYF
cdr3_nt: TGCGCCAGCAGCTTGGTTGCAGGGTCGGGAGAGACCCAGTACTTC

j_call: TRBJ2-3
cdr3_length: 13
v_call: TRBV10-1
d_call: .
clone_size: few
cdr3_aa: CASSDKEADTQYF
cdr3_nt: TGCGCCAGCAGTGACAAAGAGGCAGATACGCAGTATTTT

j_call: TRBJ2-3
cdr3_length: 13
v_call: TRBV6-1
d_call: .
clone_size: .
cdr3_aa: CASGTGAADTQYF
cdr3_nt: TGTGCCAGCGGGACGGGAGCAGCAGATACGCAGTATTTT

j_call: TRBJ2-5
cdr3_length: 16
v_call: TRBV7-3
d_call: TRBD2
clone_size: few
cdr3_aa: CASSSLGLAVGETQYF
cdr3_nt: TGTGCCAGCAGCTCATTAGGCCTAGCGGTAGGGGAGACCCAGTACTTC

j_call: TRBJ1-5
cdr3_length: 17
v_call: TRBV7-8
d_call: .
clone_size: .
cdr3_aa: CASSPTSRGIGNQPQHF
cdr3_nt: TGTGCCAGCAGCCCCACAAGTCGGGGAATCGGCAATCAGCCCCAGCATTTT

j_call: TRBJ2-1
cdr3_length: 16
v_call: TRBV7-3
d_call: TRBD2
clone_size: once
cdr3_aa: CASSLVAGFSYNEQFF
cdr3_nt: TGTGCCAGCAGCTTGGTAGCGGGATTCTCCTACAATGAGCAGTTCTTC

j_call: TRBJ1-2
cdr3_length: 13
v_call: TRBV29-1
d_call: .
clone_size: .
cdr3_aa: CSAEGEGYNGYTF
cdr3_nt: TGCAGCGCAGAGGGGGAGGGGTATAATGGCTACACCTTC

j_call: TRBJ2-7
cdr3_length: 14
v_call: TRBV2
d_call: .
clone_size: .
cdr3_aa: CAVDRAGSSYEQYF
cdr3_nt: TGTGCCGTCGACCGGGCGGGGTCCTCCTACGAGCAGTACTTC

j_call: TRBJ2-7
cdr3_length: 14
v_call: TRBV6-1
d_call: TRBD2
clone_size: .
cdr3_aa: CASSESGLADEQYF
cdr3_nt: TGTGCCAGCAGTGAATCGGGACTAGCGGACGAGCAGTACTTC

j_call: TRBJ1-5
cdr3_length: 15
v_call: TRBV28
d_call: .
clone_size: .
cdr3_aa: CASSYADSSRQPQHF
cdr3_nt: TGTGCCAGCTCTTACGCGGACAGTTCGAGGCAGCCCCAGCATTTT

j_call: TRBJ1-2
cdr3_length: 14
v_call: TRBV4-1
d_call: .
clone_size: .
cdr3_aa: CASSQDRSYYGYTF
cdr3_nt: TGCGCCAGCAGCCAAGATCGGAGTTACTATGGCTACACCTTC

j_call: TRBJ1-1
cdr3_length: 14
v_call: TRBV6-1
d_call: .
clone_size: .
cdr3_aa: CASNVGPLNTEAFF
cdr3_nt: TGTGCCAGCAACGTGGGGCCTCTTAACACTGAAGCTTTCTTT

j_call: TRBJ1-5
cdr3_length: 13
v_call: TRBV2
d_call: .
clone_size: .
cdr3_aa: CASSGTQYQPQHF
cdr3_nt: TGTGCCAGCAGTGGGACACAATATCAGCCCCAGCATTTT

j_call: TRBJ2-1
cdr3_length: 18
v_call: TRBV18
d_call: TRBD2
clone_size: .
cdr3_aa: CASSPPGLPTSSYNEQFF
cdr3_nt: TGTGCCAGCTCACCCCCGGGACTACCAACGAGCTCCTACAATGAGCAGTTCTTC

j_call: TRBJ1-1
cdr3_length: 15
v_call: TRBV4-1
d_call: TRBD1
clone_size: .
cdr3_aa: CASSSRTGRNTEAFF
cdr3_nt: TGCGCCAGCAGCTCTCGGACAGGGAGGAACACTGAAGCTTTCTTT

j_call: TRBJ2-6
cdr3_length: 16
v_call: TRBV6-5
d_call: .
clone_size: .
cdr3_aa: CASSYGTVSGANVLTF
cdr3_nt: TGTGCCAGCAGTTACGGGACTGTCTCTGGGGCCAACGTCCTGACTTTC

j_call: TRBJ2-6
cdr3_length: 18
v_call: TRBV10-3
d_call: TRBD1
clone_size: .
cdr3_aa: CAISGGRTGNSGANVLTF
cdr3_nt: TGTGCCATCAGCGGGGGACGGACAGGGAACTCTGGGGCCAACGTCCTGACTTTC

j_call: TRBJ1-1
cdr3_length: 14
v_call: TRBV9
d_call: .
clone_size: .
cdr3_aa: CASSGSQGNTEAFF
cdr3_nt: TGTGCCAGCAGCGGCTCTCAGGGTAACACTGAAGCTTTCTTT